This T cell receptor beta chain was profiled in a study of T-cell memory formation after mild COVID-19. This clonotype was seen a handful of times. TCRalpha and TCRbeta libraries used 5'RACE with constant-segment primers and UMIs. TCRdb re-called the 5' RACE reads with MiXCR, one entry per CDR3 protein. The repertoire consists of some 440,000 distinct CDR3 sequences, with nearly 25% occurring once and the leading ten covering around 13%. CDR3 length: 15 residues. The J segment lost 9 bases and the V segment lost 6 bases, leaving 9 bases of the junction unmatched. Germline loops: CDR1 MGHDK, CDR2 SYGVNS.

The TCR comes from an adult woman who had mild COVID-19 (a few samples of this study predate the infection). Cell type and time point are not known. Sequencing used PBMCs or a T cell subset sorted from them (not recorded which). The V gene is TRBV25-1, the J gene TRBJ1-6; 9 positions agree with TRBD1. The CDR3: CASRGPGTGSSPLHF. The CDR3 DNA follows: TGTGCCAGCAGGGGCCCCGGGACAGGGAGTTCACCCCTCCACTTT.